The 31 T cell receptor beta chains below were found in one sample sequenced in a study of tumour-infiltrating T cells in Burkitt lymphoma. Libraries were prepared by immunoSEQ multiplex PCR; TCRdb keeps only in-frame clonotypes and omits some of them. The repertoire holds some 5,900 clones, about 15% seen once, with approximately 14% in the top ten. Sequenced input: tumor tissue. The receptors stem from a human donor with diffuse large B-cell lymphoma.

This clone was seen only a few times. This rearrangement joins TRBV9 to TRBJ2-6, with D perhaps matching TRBD1 or TRBD2 (5 bases each). The germline V gene has CDR1 SGDLS and CDR2 YYNGEE. Trimming left V 1 base short and J 2 bases short, with 7 bases between. The CDR3 is 15 amino acids. The CDR3 DNA reads as TGTGCCAGCAGCGTAAGAGGGGCTGGGGCCAACGTCCTGACTTTC. Its translation is CASSVRGAGANVLTF. Supplemented by reference TRBV9 and TRBJ2-6, the full variable domain reads DSGVTQTPKHLITATGQRVTLRCSPRSGDLSVYWYQQSLDQGLQFLIQYYNGEERAKGNILERFSAQQFPDLHSELNLSSLELGDSALYFCASSVRGAGANVLTFGAGSRLTVL.

J is TRBJ2-2 and V is TRBV11-2; D tentatively reads TRBD1 or TRBD2 (6 bases each). Germline values: CDR1 SGHAT, CDR2 FQNNGV. The CDR3 totals 14 residues. The V end was cut by 7 bases, the J end by 4 bases, with 13 bases between. CDR3 in amino acids: CASTLRGRTGELFF. CDR3 in DNA: TGTGCCAGCACCCTCCGGGGGCGCACCGGGGAGCTGTTTTTT.

There are a few counts of this clone. This sequence joins TRBV27 and TRBJ1-5; TRBD1 matches 8 bases. After removal of 2 bases from V and 6 bases from J, the junction contained 9 bases not matched to a gene. Germline-derived CDR1 and CDR2 are MNHEY and SMNVEV (reference sequence). The CDR3 spans 16 residues. The CDR3: CASSLLSGTGGQPQHF. The CDR3 nucleotides are TGTGCCAGCAGTTTACTTTCGGGGACAGGCGGTCAGCCCCAGCATTTT.

The rearrangement joins TRBV20-1 to TRBJ2-1; TRBD2 matches at 7 bases. CDR1 and CDR2 (germline): DFQATT, SNEGSKA (reference sequence). There are 11 residues in the CDR3. V lost 7 bases, J lost 5 bases, and 2 bases stayed unmatched. CDR3 loop: CSGLANNEQFF. The CDR3 coding sequence is TGCAGTGGACTAGCCAACAATGAGCAGTTCTTC.

This clone was detected a few times. This chain uses TRBV9 with TRBJ2-7, with D maybe TRBD1 (5 bases). CDR1 is SGDLS and CDR2 is YYNGEE in the germline V gene. Trimming took 0 bases from V and 2 from J, leaving 9 bases between them. CDR3 length: 14 residues. The CDR3 loop is CASSVDRIPYEQYF. In DNA, the CDR3 is TGTGCCAGCAGCGTAGACAGGATCCCCTACGAGCAGTACTTC.

V usage is TRBV5-4 and J usage is TRBJ2-5; D is ambiguous. The CDR3 is 14 amino acids. Trimming pared 0 bases from V and 0 bases from J, leaving 6 bases between. Germline CDR1 SGHNT, CDR2 YYREEE (reference sequence). The CDR3 loop is CASSLERDQETQYF. CDR3 nucleotide sequence: TGTGCCAGCAGCTTGGAAAGGGACCAAGAGACCCAGTACTTC.

This clone has just a few counts. The gene calls are TRBV7-2 and TRBJ2-1, with a tentative D call TRBD1 (6 bases). V dropped 5 bases and J dropped 2 bases, with 19 bases sitting between them. CDR1 SGHTA and CDR2 FQGNSA come from the germline V gene. The CDR3 sequence is 17 residues long. The CDR3 coding sequence is TGTGCCAGCAGCAACCTTGGGGGCGGGTCGCCCTACAATGAGCAGTTCTTC. Its protein product is CASSNLGGGSPYNEQFF.

J is TRBJ2-3 and V is TRBV5-1; maybe TRBD1 (6 bases). The CDR3 covers 15 residues. Germline V lookup: CDR1 SGHRS, CDR2 YFSETQ. V dropped 0 bases and J dropped 0 bases, with 8 bases sitting between them. CDR3 sequence: CASSLVGQSTDTQYF. The CDR3 nucleotides are TGCGCCAGCAGCTTGGTCGGACAGAGCACAGATACGCAGTATTTT. The whole variable domain, filled in from reference TRBV5-1 and TRBJ2-3, reads KAGVTQTPRYLIKTRGQQVTLSCSPISGHRSVSWYQQTPGQGLQFLFEYFSETQRNKGNFPGRFSGRQFSNSRSEMNVSTLELGDSALYLCASSLVGQSTDTQYFGPGTRLTVL.

The chain is built from TRBV18 and TRBJ1-1; a weak D match, TRBD1 (6 bases). CDR1 and CDR2 (germline): KGHSH, LQKENI. V was shortened by 8 bases and J by 6 bases, with 13 bases between the two germline ends. CDR3 size: 12 residues. CDR3 sequence (DNA): TGTGCCAGCACCCGACAGGCATCTGAAGCTTTCTTT. It is translated as CASTRQASEAFF. The full variable domain, its missing parts supplied by reference TRBV18 and TRBJ1-1, is NAGVMQNPRHLVRRRGQEARLRCSPMKGHSHVYWYRQLPEEGLKFMVYLQKENIIDESGMPKERFSAEFPKEGPSILRIQQVVRGDSAAYFCASTRQASEAFFGQGTRLTVV.

This clone ranks as large. The V call is TRBV27, the J call TRBJ2-3; 8 bases match TRBD2. The CDR3 runs 14 residues. After removal of 6 bases from V and 3 bases from J, the junction contained 5 bases not matched to a gene. Germline values: CDR1 MNHEY, CDR2 SMNVEV (reference sequence). CDR3 in DNA: TGTGCCAGCAGCCTAGCGGGTGGTACAGATACGCAGTATTTT. Amino acids: CASSLAGGTDTQYF.

This chain connects TRBV5-1 to TRBJ1-5, with a possible D match to TRBD1 (6 bases). CDR3 length: 16 amino acids. Trimming shortened V by 4 bases and J by 0 bases, and 14 bases separated the two germline ends. The germline gives CDR1 SGHRS, CDR2 YFSETQ. The CDR3 spells CASSQQPGASNQPQHF. The CDR3 nucleotides are TGCGCCAGCAGCCAACAACCAGGGGCTAGCAATCAGCCCCAGCATTTT.

The chain is built from TRBV6-9 and TRBJ2-2, with D uncertain. Looked up from germline, CDR1 is MNHGY and CDR2 is SVAAGI. Trimming left V 6 bases short and J 6 bases short, with 20 bases between. The CDR3 loop spans 16 amino acids. In nucleotides, the CDR3 is TGTGCCAGCAGACCGATAGAGAGGATCGTGGCCGGGGAGCTGTTTTTT. Its translation: CASRPIERIVAGELFF.

The chain links TRBV9 to TRBJ2-7, with 10 bases identical to TRBD2. V was pared by 0 bases and J by 4 bases, with 4 bases of the junction left unmatched. The CDR3 is 15 residues long. From germline, CDR1 is SGDLS and CDR2 YYNGEE. CDR3 region: CASSVDPAGGYEQYF. DNA of the CDR3: TGTGCCAGCAGCGTAGATCCAGCGGGAGGGTACGAGCAGTACTTC.

This clone was found a few times. V gene TRBV5-4 combines with J gene TRBJ2-7; tentatively, D is TRBD2 (6 bases). V was pared by 4 bases and J by 2 bases, with 13 bases between. CDR3 length: 14 residues. The germline V gene encodes CDR1 SGHNT and CDR2 YYREEE (reference sequence). CDR3 loop: CASSPGGTPYEQYF. The CDR3 nucleotides are TGTGCCAGCAGCCCGGGCGGGACTCCCTACGAGCAGTACTTC. Full variable domain (missing parts from reference TRBV5-4 and TRBJ2-7): ETGVTQSPTHLIKTRGQQVTLRCSSQSGHNTVSWYQQALGQGPQFIFQYYREEENGRGNFPPRFSGLQFPNYSSELNVNALELDDSALYLCASSPGGTPYEQYFGPGTRLTVT.

This chain links TRBV5-1 with TRBJ1-2, with D perhaps matching TRBD1 (5 bases). The length of the CDR3 is 13 residues. Germline lookup yields CDR1 SGHRS and CDR2 YFSETQ. Trimming pared 4 bases from V and 1 base from J, leaving 8 bases between. CDR3 DNA sequence: TGCGCCAGCAGCGCAGACAGTAACTATGGCTACACCTTC. Amino acids: CASSADSNYGYTF.

This clone was seen a handful of times. The chain joins TRBV21-1 to TRBJ1-1; TRBD1 is taken as the D call from the table, unchecked against the DNA. TRBV21-1 constitutes a pseudogene. CDR3 size: 13 residues. CDR3 in DNA: TGTGCCAGCAGCAAATTTCAAAACACTGAAGCTTTCTTT. Its translation is CASSKFQNTEAFF.

This clone was detected only a few times. The rearrangement uses TRBV9 and TRBJ2-7, with D possibly matching TRBD2 (6 bases). This CDR3 spans 14 amino acids. Trimming pared 0 bases from V and 4 bases from J, leaving 11 bases between. CDR1 and CDR2 (germline): SGDLS, YYNGEE. CDR3 bases: TGTGCCAGCAGCGTAGCGGGAGAGTTATACGAGCAGTACTTC. Translating gives CASSVAGELYEQYF.

This clone is classed as large (0.1 to 1%). The V and J genes are TRBV25-1 and TRBJ1-1; no clear D gene. V was cut by 2 bases and J by 1 base, with 2 bases left in between. This CDR3 is built from 12 residues. Germline CDR1 reads MGHDK; CDR2 reads SYGVNS. The DNA for the CDR3 is TGTGCCAGCAGTGAAGGGAACACTGAAGCTTTCTTT. It encodes CASSEGNTEAFF.

This clone turned up a few times. J is TRBJ2-1 and V is TRBV5-5; D unresolved. The CDR3 runs 12 residues. Germline CDR1 is SGHKS and CDR2 is YYEKEE (reference sequence). V was shortened by 2 bases and J by 7 bases, with 7 bases between the two germline ends. The CDR3: CASSFGENEQFF. The DNA for the CDR3 is TGTGCCAGCAGCTTCGGTGAGAATGAGCAGTTCTTC.

Only a few counts were recorded for this clone. Other DNA variants within this sample encode the same CDR3. The chain joins TRBV2 to TRBJ2-3; D gene ambiguous. The germline V and J ends were trimmed by 4 bases and 2 bases, with 4 bases remaining between them. Germline V lookup: CDR1 SNHLY, CDR2 FYNNEI. This CDR3 has 12 amino acids. The CDR3 nucleotides read TGTGCCAGCAGTGTAGCCACAGATACGCAGTATTTT. Residues: CASSVATDTQYF.

The chain couples TRBV28 to TRBJ1-5; D might be TRBD1 (5 bases). Germline loops: CDR1 MDHEN, CDR2 SYDVKM. The V end lost 5 bases, the J end lost 2 bases, and 16 bases lay between the germline ends. The CDR3 sequence is 16 residues long. The CDR3 DNA sequence: TGTGCCAGCAGTCCGACCCTTTTAGGGGGCAATCAGCCCCAGCATTTT. Encoded protein: CASSPTLLGGNQPQHF.

The chain employs TRBV19 and TRBJ1-5; a weak D match, TRBD1 (5 bases). The CDR3 is 18 residues long. Germline values: CDR1 LNHDA, CDR2 SQIVND (reference sequence). Trimming pared 1 base from V and 7 bases from J, leaving 23 bases between. The CDR3 bases are TGTGCCAGTAGTATAGCAGGCAGGGCAGGAGGAGTTGGGCAGCCCCAGCATTTT. The encoded protein is CASSIAGRAGGVGQPQHF.

The V gene is TRBV15, the J gene TRBJ1-1; no reliable D call. The CDR3 spans 12 residues. Trimming removed 3 bases at V and 7 bases at J, with 9 bases between. Germline CDR1 and CDR2: LNHNV and YYDKDF (reference sequence). CDR3: CATSSLLGEAFF. DNA for the CDR3: TGTGCCACCAGCAGCCTCCTGGGTGAAGCTTTCTTT. The full variable domain, in which reference TRBV15 and TRBJ1-1 provide the parts outside the CDR3, is DAMVIQNPRYQVTQFGKPVTLSCSQTLNHNVMYWYQQKSSQAPKLLFHYYDKDFNNEADTPDNFQSRRPNTSFCFLDIRSPGLGDTAMYLCATSSLLGEAFFGQGTRLTVV.

The J gene is TRBJ2-3, the V gene TRBV2, with no clear D. Germline V lookup: CDR1 SNHLY, CDR2 FYNNEI. V lost 7 bases, J lost 0 bases, and 11 bases lay in between. This CDR3 has 14 amino acids. In DNA, the CDR3 is TGTGCCAGCATTCCCGGTTCTAGCACAGATACGCAGTATTTT. As protein: CASIPGSSTDTQYF.

V gene TRBV5-1 combines with J gene TRBJ2-5, with 8 bases matching TRBD1. Germline V gives CDR1 SGHRS, CDR2 YFSETQ. The CDR3 totals 15 residues. The trim removed 3 bases at V and 2 bases at J, leaving 6 bases unmatched. CDR3 sequence (DNA): TGCGCCAGCAGCTCGGACAGGGTTGGACAAGAGACCCAGTACTTC. This encodes CASSSDRVGQETQYF.

This clone was observed a handful of times. This chain uses TRBV4-1 with TRBJ1-4; maybe TRBD1 (6 bases). The CDR3 runs 14 residues. Per germline, CDR1 MGHRA and CDR2 YSYEKL. Trimming removed 4 bases at V and 8 bases at J, with 14 bases between. The CDR3 is CASSPPDSYEKLFF. The CDR3 DNA follows: TGCGCCAGCAGCCCCCCGGACAGTTACGAAAAACTGTTTTTT.

This clone was counted a few times. The chain links TRBV28 to TRBJ1-2; D unresolved. Germline CDR1 reads MDHEN; CDR2 reads SYDVKM. This CDR3 has 13 residues. The V gene lost 3 bases and the J gene lost 4 bases, with 9 bases spanning the gap. This chain's CDR3 is CASSLTLFYGYTF. The CDR3 DNA follows: TGTGCCAGCAGTTTGACGCTCTTCTATGGCTACACCTTC.

A single count supports this clone. The CDR3 loop is CASSLGPGRLEAFF. In DNA, the CDR3 is TGTGCCAGCAGTTTAGGCCCAGGCCGTTTAGAAGCTTTCTTT. V usage is TRBV28 and J usage is TRBJ1-1; D ambiguous. V was clipped by 2 bases and J by 8 bases, with 15 bases between them. The length of the CDR3 is 14 residues. In germline, CDR1 is MDHEN, CDR2 SYDVKM.

The genes are TRBV28 and TRBJ2-3, with D unclear. The CDR3 is 16 amino acids. The germline V and J ends were trimmed by 2 bases and 0 bases, with 12 bases remaining between them. CDR1 is MDHEN and CDR2 is SYDVKM in the germline V gene. Here the CDR3 DNA reads TGTGCCAGCAGTTTAATCAGTCGGCTCAGCACAGATACGCAGTATTTT. Its protein is CASSLISRLSTDTQYF. Drawing the rest from reference TRBV28 and TRBJ2-3, the complete variable domain is DVKVTQSSRYLVKRTGEKVFLECVQDMDHENMFWYRQDPGLGLRLIYFSYDVKMKEKGDIPEGYSVSREKKERFSLILESASTNQTSMYLCASSLISRLSTDTQYFGPGTRLTVL.

The chain is built from TRBV28 and TRBJ2-3; D perhaps matches TRBD2 (6 bases). The CDR3 loop spans 11 amino acids. Trimming pared 7 bases from V and 9 bases from J, leaving 11 bases between. Germline CDR1 reads MDHEN; CDR2 reads SYDVKM. The CDR3, as DNA: TGTGCCAGCACCGGAGGGTACACGCAGTATTTT. It codes for CASTGGYTQYF. Based on the CDR3 plus reference TRBV28 and TRBJ2-3, the full variable domain is DVKVTQSSRYLVKRTGEKVFLECVQDMDHENMFWYRQDPGLGLRLIYFSYDVKMKEKGDIPEGYSVSREKKERFSLILESASTNQTSMYLCASTGGYTQYFGPGTRLTVL.

V and J are TRBV11-2 and TRBJ2-1; 12 nucleotides line up with TRBD2. This CDR3 is 16 amino acids long. J lost 8 bases, V lost 4 bases, and 9 bases had no gene match. The germline V gene encodes CDR1 SGHAT and CDR2 FQNNGV. The CDR3 loop is CASSSPTSGRSDEQFF. CDR3 bases: TGTGCCAGCAGCTCTCCGACTAGCGGGAGATCCGATGAGCAGTTCTTC.